These 24 T cell receptor beta chains share one sample of origin, sequenced in a study of Ad26.COV2.S vaccination and SARS-CoV-2 variants. The protocol was immunoSEQ multiplex PCR, while the TCRdb copy is restricted to in-frame clones and leaves out a portion. This sample has roughly 460,000 clones, with roughly nine tenths found just once. As for treatment: some 20 received Ad26.COV2.S at low or high dose, single or two shots; several received placebo; per-sample allocation not given. Sampling was done on day 63 after the first vaccine or placebo injection. Source: peripheral blood, taken in a trial of Ad26.COV2.S vaccine versus placebo. Receptors originate from a person aged 18-65 years who received the Ad26.COV2.S COVID-19 vaccine or a placebo.

This clone was seen a few times. The genes are TRBV9 and TRBJ2-2, with D maybe TRBD2 (5 bases). The CDR3 sequence is 14 residues long. Trimming removed 7 bases from V and 1 base from J, with 11 bases in between. From germline, CDR1 is SGDLS and CDR2 YYNGEE. The CDR3 coding sequence is TGTGCCAGCCTGGGAGCCGGGAACACCGGGGAGCTGTTTTTT. Encoded protein: CASLGAGNTGELFF.

V gene TRBV27 combines with J gene TRBJ2-1, with D unresolved. The CDR3 length is 13 residues. Germline loops: CDR1 MNHEY, CDR2 SMNVEV (reference sequence). V was shortened by 5 bases and J by 6 bases, with 11 bases between the two germline ends. CDR3 coding DNA: TGTGCCAGCAGTGGTCGGATACCCAATGAGCAGTTCTTC. Its protein is CASSGRIPNEQFF.

J is TRBJ2-3 and V is TRBV11-2, with TRBD2 matching 9 bases. The CDR3 is made up of 19 amino acids. V shed 2 bases and J 1 base; nucleotides not matched to a gene: 13. Per germline, CDR1 SGHAT and CDR2 FQNNGV. The CDR3 is CASSLNPLISGSGTDTQYF. In DNA, the CDR3 is TGTGCCAGCAGCTTAAACCCCCTAATTAGCGGGAGTGGCACAGATACGCAGTATTTT.

The V and J genes are TRBV3-1 (or the pseudogene TRBV3-2) and TRBJ1-2; a weak D match, TRBD1 (6 bases). The CDR3 loop spans 14 amino acids. V lost 0 bases to trimming and J lost 5 bases, with 10 bases between them. The germline V gene has CDR1 LGHDT and CDR2 YNNKEL (reference sequence). The DNA for the CDR3 is TGTGCCAGCAGCCAAGATCTCAGGGGTTATGGCTACACCTTC. It is translated as CASSQDLRGYGYTF.

The chain employs TRBV5-4 and TRBJ2-4; D is ambiguous. This CDR3 contains 14 residues. Trimming took off 3 bases at V and 7 bases at J, with 14 bases between the two ends. The germline V gene encodes CDR1 SGHNT and CDR2 YYREEE (reference sequence). The CDR3 sequence is CASSSTYSGNIQYF. The CDR3 DNA sequence: TGTGCCAGCAGCTCTACCTATTCTGGGAACATTCAGTACTTC.

The chain has TRBV20-1 and TRBJ2-7, with a possible D match to TRBD1 (6 bases). V lost 3 bases, J lost 2 bases, and 17 bases lay in between. Germline CDR1 DFQATT, CDR2 SNEGSKA (reference sequence). This CDR3 spans 15 amino acids. The CDR3 spells CSASGARQATYEQYF. As DNA, the CDR3 is TGCAGTGCTAGTGGAGCTCGACAGGCGACCTACGAGCAGTACTTC.

V usage is TRBV15 and J usage is TRBJ1-4, with D possibly being TRBD1 (5 bases). CDR3 length: 14 residues. V was cut by 0 bases and J by 5 bases, with 7 bases left in between. CDR1 LNHNV and CDR2 YYDKDF come from the germline V gene (reference sequence). The CDR3 reads CATSRDRVNEKLFF. The CDR3 nucleotides read TGTGCCACCAGCAGAGACAGGGTGAATGAAAAACTGTTTTTT.

This chain joins TRBV6-1 and TRBJ1-1; TRBD1 aligns across 8 bases. The CDR3 loop spans 14 amino acids. Germline lookup yields CDR1 MNHNS and CDR2 SASEGT. The ends lost 0 bases at V and 8 bases at J; junction bases unmatched: 5. The CDR3 loop reads CASSEAGWTGEAFF. The CDR3 DNA reads TGTGCCAGCAGTGAAGCGGGGTGGACAGGGGAAGCTTTCTTT.

The chain employs TRBV28 and TRBJ1-4; D ambiguous. Germline-derived CDR1 and CDR2 are MDHEN and SYDVKM. The CDR3 covers 13 residues. The V gene lost 6 bases and the J gene lost 2 bases, with 7 bases spanning the gap. The CDR3 bases are TGTGCCAGCAGCGGGTGGACTAATGAAAAACTGTTTTTT. This encodes CASSGWTNEKLFF.

The chain links TRBV19 to TRBJ1-1; D is uncertain. Germline values: CDR1 LNHDA, CDR2 SQIVND (reference sequence). The CDR3 spans 13 residues. Trimming left V 6 bases short and J 1 base short, with 9 bases between. The CDR3 sequence: CASRRTENTEAFF. The DNA for the CDR3 is TGTGCCAGTAGACGGACTGAGAACACTGAAGCTTTCTTT. The variable domain in full, completed from reference TRBV19 and TRBJ1-1, reads DGGITQSPKYLFRKEGQNVTLSCEQNLNHDAMYWYRQDPGQGLRLIYYSQIVNDFQKGDIAEGYSVSREKKESFPLTVTSAQKNPTAFYLCASRRTENTEAFFGQGTRLTVV.

The count of this clone is one. The chain recombines TRBV15 with TRBJ2-1; D might be TRBD1 or TRBD2, each matching 5 bases. The CDR3 runs to 14 residues. The V gene lost 5 bases and the J gene lost 4 bases, with 12 bases spanning the gap. The germline CDR1 and CDR2 sequences are LNHNV and YYDKDF (reference sequence). The CDR3 nucleotides read TGTGCCACCAGCGGGGGAGATAGGTACAATGAGCAGTTCTTC. It translates to CATSGGDRYNEQFF.

In its sample, this clone was seen a few times. The chain combines TRBV10-3 with TRBJ2-7, with a weak D call TRBD2 (5 bases). This CDR3 spans 14 amino acids. The germline V gene has CDR1 ENHRY and CDR2 SYGVKD. V lost 3 bases and J lost 2, with 11 bases in between. The CDR3, as DNA: TGTGCCATCAGTGACGGACGGAGGACCTACGAGCAGTACTTC. This sequence encodes CAISDGRRTYEQYF.

The V and J genes are TRBV7-3 and TRBJ2-3, with D perhaps matching TRBD1 (6 bases). CDR1 SGHTA and CDR2 FQGTGA come from the germline V gene. Trimming removed 1 base at V and 2 bases at J, with 10 bases between. The CDR3 length is 15 residues. The CDR3 protein is CASSLMGAYTDTQYF. The CDR3 DNA reads as TGTGCCAGCAGCTTAATGGGGGCTTACACAGATACGCAGTATTTT.

In nucleotides, the CDR3 is TGTGCCAGTAATCACGGGAGGTCGTCCGGGGAGCTGTTTTTT. Protein: CASNHGRSSGELFF. This rearrangement joins TRBV19 to TRBJ2-2; 7 nucleotides match TRBD2. CDR1 and CDR2 from the germline V gene are LNHDA and SQIVND (reference sequence). CDR3 length: 14 residues. V was pared by 7 bases and J by 6 bases, with 8 bases of the junction left unmatched.

This CDR3 reads CASSSFGGRDQPQHF. As DNA, the CDR3 is TGTGCCAGCAGTTCCTTCGGGGGGAGAGATCAGCCCCAGCATTTT. The V gene is TRBV6-5, the J gene TRBJ1-5; TRBD1 is a possible D gene (5 bases). CDR1 is MNHEY and CDR2 is SVGAGI in the germline V gene. Trimming pared 4 bases from V and 5 bases from J, leaving 15 bases between. CDR3 length: 15 residues.

The V gene is TRBV27, the J gene TRBJ1-4; D is unresolved. Per germline, CDR1 MNHEY and CDR2 SMNVEV (reference sequence). The CDR3 contains 10 residues. V was shortened by 10 bases and J by 8 bases, with 8 bases between the two germline ends. CDR3 region: CATGYEKLFF. The DNA of the CDR3 is TGTGCCACAGGTTACGAAAAACTGTTTTTT.

This sequence joins TRBV29-1 and TRBJ1-4, with D maybe TRBD1 (5 bases). Looked up from germline, CDR1 is SQVTM and CDR2 is ANQGSEA. The CDR3 loop spans 13 amino acids. Trimming stripped 7 bases from V and 8 bases from J, with 17 bases between. The CDR3 coding sequence is TGCAGCGCCCAAGGGGCTAACGGGGAAAAACTGTTTTTT. It translates to CSAQGANGEKLFF.

The chain carries TRBV28 and TRBJ1-2; D is undetermined. V lost 2 bases and J 5 bases, leaving 12 bases between the germline ends. The germline gives CDR1 MDHEN, CDR2 SYDVKM. The CDR3 spans 14 residues. CDR3 residues: CASSLPKGVYGYTF. CDR3 DNA: TGTGCCAGCAGTTTACCCAAGGGTGTTTATGGCTACACCTTC.

The chain uses TRBV4-2 and TRBJ1-5, with 10 nucleotides matching TRBD1. V trimming: 0 bases; J trimming: 7 bases; junction bases outside the gene matches: 9. Germline V gene sequence: CDR1 LGHNA, CDR2 YNFKEQ. The CDR3 is 17 amino acids. CDR3 residues: CASSQDPDRGLGQPQHF. In DNA form, the CDR3 reads TGTGCCAGCAGCCAAGACCCTGACAGGGGGCTCGGACAGCCCCAGCATTTT.

This chain connects TRBV11-2 to TRBJ2-2, with 13 bases identical to TRBD2. From germline, CDR1 is SGHAT and CDR2 FQNNGV. This CDR3 contains 15 residues. V lost 5 bases, J lost 4 bases, and 1 base stayed unmatched. The CDR3 loop is CASSTSGRATGELFF. DNA for the CDR3: TGTGCCAGCAGCACTAGCGGGAGGGCCACCGGGGAGCTGTTTTTT.

The chain links TRBV7-4 to TRBJ1-5; perhaps TRBD1 as D (6 bases). Germline V CDR1 and CDR2: SGHVT, SQSDAQ. The CDR3 has 15 residues. Deletions cut 5 bases from V and 6 bases from J, with 17 bases between. Here the CDR3 reads CASSPLGGAGQPQHF. The CDR3 nucleotides are TGTGCCAGCAGCCCCCTGGGGGGGGCGGGTCAGCCCCAGCATTTT.

This chain links TRBV29-1 with TRBJ2-1; a possible D gene is TRBD1 (6 bases). The CDR3 totals 15 residues. Germline V gene sequence: CDR1 SQVTM, CDR2 ANQGSEA. Trimming removed 1 base at V and 1 base at J, with 11 bases between. The DNA of the CDR3 is TGCAGCGTTGAAGCAGGGGTACGGTCCTACAATGAGCAGTTCTTC. Amino acids: CSVEAGVRSYNEQFF.

The chain employs TRBV6-2 or TRBV6-3 and TRBJ1-1, with D hard to call. In germline, CDR1 is MNHEY, CDR2 SVGEGT. This CDR3 comprises 13 residues. V dropped 2 bases and J dropped 4 bases, with 8 bases sitting between them. The CDR3: CASSYAGFTEAFF. In DNA, the CDR3 is TGTGCCAGCAGTTACGCGGGGTTCACTGAAGCTTTCTTT.

The chain employs TRBV7-6 and TRBJ2-5; 7 positions match TRBD1. V lost 5 bases and J lost 5; bases outside the gene matches: 8. This CDR3 is 14 amino acids long. Germline V gene data show CDR1 as SGHVS and CDR2 as FNYEAQ. As DNA, the CDR3 is TGTGCCAGCAGCCAAAGACAGGGTTCGGAGACCCAGTACTTC. Protein sequence: CASSQRQGSETQYF.